The rows below give T cell receptor beta chains drawn from one sample of a study of CD8 T cells in ankylosing spondylitis. TCRdb re-called the 5' RACE reads through MiXCR, storing one row per CDR3 protein. The sample comprises 750,000 to 850,000 distinct CDR3 sequences, 12% of which are singletons, and more than 0.5% rests with the top ten. Sequencing was done on a sample of blood, either unsorted or a sorted T cell fraction (not recorded which). The receptor set was obtained from a male donor with ankylosing spondylitis. CDR3s include the opening cysteine and the closing phenylalanine or tryptophan. The D gene is left open where the match is weak. Rows give clone size only sometimes, using once, few, many, or a class for an expanded clone.

j_gene: TRBJ1-2
v_gene: TRBV12-3/TRBV12-4
d_gene: NA
abundance: NA
CDR3nt: TGTGCCAGCAGTCTGGGAGCCATACTCTATGGCTACACCTTC
CDR3aa: CASSLGAILYGYTF

j_gene: TRBJ2-3
v_gene: TRBV6-1
d_gene: TRBD1
abundance: NA
CDR3nt: TGTGCCAGCAGCCGCCTGGGACAGGGGACCACAGATACGCAGTATTTT
CDR3aa: CASSRLGQGTTDTQYF

j_gene: TRBJ2-5
v_gene: TRBV11-2
d_gene: TRBD1
abundance: NA
CDR3nt: TGTGCCAGCAGCTTAGTACAGGGGGGAAGAGCCCAGTACTTC
CDR3aa: CASSLVQGGRAQYF

j_gene: TRBJ2-7
v_gene: TRBV19
d_gene: TRBD1
abundance: few
CDR3nt: TGTGCCAGTAGTCACCGACAGGGACGAGACGGGCAGTACTTC
CDR3aa: CASSHRQGRDGQYF

j_gene: TRBJ1-2
v_gene: TRBV10-3
d_gene: TRBD1
abundance: many
CDR3nt: TGTGCCATCAAGGGGACAGGCTTTGATGGCTACACCTTC
CDR3aa: CAIKGTGFDGYTF

j_gene: TRBJ2-3
v_gene: TRBV30
d_gene: TRBD1
abundance: once
CDR3nt: TGTGCCTGGAGCCCAGTACAGGGGGCGCCTAGAGATACGCAGTATTTT
CDR3aa: CAWSPVQGAPRDTQYF

j_gene: TRBJ1-1
v_gene: TRBV11-2
d_gene: NA
abundance: many
CDR3nt: TGTGCCAGCAGCTTCGGAGGGAGAACTGAAGCTTTCTTT
CDR3aa: CASSFGGRTEAFF

j_gene: TRBJ1-1
v_gene: TRBV7-2
d_gene: NA
abundance: many
CDR3nt: TGTGCCAGCAGCTTAGTGGGAAATAGCTTCCTCTTT
CDR3aa: CASSLVGNSFLF

j_gene: TRBJ1-2
v_gene: TRBV28
d_gene: TRBD1
abundance: few
CDR3nt: TGTGCCAGCAGTTTAGGGGGGGGACAGGGTGATGGCTACACCTTC
CDR3aa: CASSLGGGQGDGYTF

j_gene: TRBJ2-2
v_gene: TRBV9
d_gene: TRBD2
abundance: NA
CDR3nt: TGTGCCAGCAGCGTAGAAGCGGGAGGGCCGTACACCGGGGAGCTGTTTTTT
CDR3aa: CASSVEAGGPYTGELFF

j_gene: TRBJ2-3
v_gene: TRBV6-6
d_gene: NA
abundance: NA
CDR3nt: TGTGCCAGCAGAGGGGGGGGTCAAGATACGCAGTATTTT
CDR3aa: CASRGGGQDTQYF

j_gene: TRBJ2-7
v_gene: TRBV9
d_gene: TRBD1
abundance: NA
CDR3nt: TGTGCCAGCAGCCCCTCACCGGGACAGAGCTCCTACGAGCAGTACTTC
CDR3aa: CASSPSPGQSSYEQYF

j_gene: TRBJ2-7
v_gene: TRBV6-2/TRBV6-3
d_gene: NA
abundance: few
CDR3nt: TGTGCCAGCAGTTACCGCCGATCCTACGAGCAGTACTTC
CDR3aa: CASSYRRSYEQYF

j_gene: TRBJ2-7
v_gene: TRBV25-1
d_gene: NA
abundance: many
CDR3nt: TGTGCCAGCAGTCTCCCGGGGATCCCCTACGAGCAGTACTTC
CDR3aa: CASSLPGIPYEQYF

j_gene: TRBJ2-3
v_gene: TRBV5-1
d_gene: NA
abundance: NA
CDR3nt: TGCGCCAGCAGCAGGGGACGGGCTGCTAGCACAGATACGCAGTATTTT
CDR3aa: CASSRGRAASTDTQYF

j_gene: TRBJ1-6
v_gene: TRBV20-1
d_gene: TRBD1
abundance: few
CDR3nt: TGCAGTGCTAGTCGACAGGGAAATTCACCCCTCCACTTT
CDR3aa: CSASRQGNSPLHF

j_gene: TRBJ2-3
v_gene: TRBV5-1
d_gene: NA
abundance: many
CDR3nt: TGTGCCAGCAGCTTGGATGGCAGTAGCACGGATACGCAGTATTTT
CDR3aa: CASSLDGSSTDTQYF

j_gene: TRBJ1-2
v_gene: TRBV6-1
d_gene: TRBD1
abundance: few
CDR3nt: TGTGCCAGCAGTCGTCGGGACAGGGGGCCTTGGTATGGCTACACCTTC
CDR3aa: CASSRRDRGPWYGYTF

j_gene: TRBJ2-7
v_gene: TRBV29-1
d_gene: NA
abundance: NA
CDR3nt: TGCAGCGTCCTGACTATCTCCTACGAGCAGTACTTC
CDR3aa: CSVLTISYEQYF

j_gene: TRBJ2-7
v_gene: TRBV7-9
d_gene: TRBD2
abundance: NA
CDR3nt: TGTGCCAGCAGCTTATCTCTAGCGGGGGGCGCCTACGAGCAGTACTTC
CDR3aa: CASSLSLAGGAYEQYF

j_gene: TRBJ1-6
v_gene: TRBV20-1
d_gene: NA
abundance: NA
CDR3nt: TGCAGTGCTAGTTATCTGACGGTCTATAATTCACCCCTCCACTTT
CDR3aa: CSASYLTVYNSPLHF

j_gene: TRBJ1-2
v_gene: TRBV12-3/TRBV12-4
d_gene: NA
abundance: few
CDR3nt: TGTGCCAGCAGTGACCGGGGCCACTATGGCTACACCTTC
CDR3aa: CASSDRGHYGYTF

j_gene: TRBJ2-1
v_gene: TRBV18
d_gene: NA
abundance: many
CDR3nt: TGTGCCAGCTCACCAAAAATAGGATACAATGAGCAGTTCTTC
CDR3aa: CASSPKIGYNEQFF

j_gene: TRBJ1-2
v_gene: TRBV6-5
d_gene: NA
abundance: many
CDR3nt: TGTGCCAGCAGTTATTCTGGGGCGACTAACTATGGCTACACCTTC
CDR3aa: CASSYSGATNYGYTF

j_gene: TRBJ2-2
v_gene: TRBV4-2
d_gene: NA
abundance: NA
CDR3nt: TGTGCCAGCAGCCAAGATCCCTTCACCGGGGAGCTGTTTTTT
CDR3aa: CASSQDPFTGELFF

j_gene: TRBJ1-2
v_gene: TRBV7-9
d_gene: NA
abundance: many
CDR3nt: TGTGCCATCCCCCGGACAACGAAAAATGGCTACACCTTC
CDR3aa: CAIPRTTKNGYTF

j_gene: TRBJ1-1
v_gene: TRBV20-1
d_gene: NA
abundance: many
CDR3nt: TGCAGTGCTAGAGCCATCAGGGTCGGCACTGAAGCTTTCTTT
CDR3aa: CSARAIRVGTEAFF

j_gene: TRBJ2-3
v_gene: TRBV20-1
d_gene: NA
abundance: NA
CDR3nt: TGCAGTGCCCGAGCATCACTAACAGATACGCAGTATTTT
CDR3aa: CSARASLTDTQYF

j_gene: TRBJ2-3
v_gene: TRBV4-3
d_gene: TRBD2
abundance: few
CDR3nt: TGCGCCAGCAGCCAAGGGTCGGGAGGCGTTGCAGATACGCAGTATTTT
CDR3aa: CASSQGSGGVADTQYF

j_gene: TRBJ1-4
v_gene: TRBV5-1
d_gene: TRBD1
abundance: few
CDR3nt: TGCGCCAGCAGCCTCTCAGGGACAGGGGGCAGTGAAAAACTGTTTTTT
CDR3aa: CASSLSGTGGSEKLFF

j_gene: TRBJ2-3
v_gene: TRBV12-3/TRBV12-4
d_gene: NA
abundance: NA
CDR3nt: TGTGCCAGCAGTTTAGGAACCCCACCCGGAACGCAGTATTTT
CDR3aa: CASSLGTPPGTQYF

j_gene: TRBJ1-2
v_gene: TRBV7-2
d_gene: NA
abundance: few
CDR3nt: TGTGCCAGCAGCGGTAGGGTTCCGGGAAGAAACTATGGCTACACCTTC
CDR3aa: CASSGRVPGRNYGYTF

j_gene: TRBJ1-1
v_gene: TRBV6-6
d_gene: NA
abundance: NA
CDR3nt: TGTGCCAGCAGTTCACAGGGTATGGAAGCTTTCTTT
CDR3aa: CASSSQGMEAFF

j_gene: TRBJ1-5
v_gene: TRBV7-6
d_gene: NA
abundance: NA
CDR3nt: TGTGCCAGCAGCCGGGACTTCGATCAGCCCCAGCATTTT
CDR3aa: CASSRDFDQPQHF

j_gene: TRBJ2-5
v_gene: TRBV4-2
d_gene: NA
abundance: few
CDR3nt: TGTGCCAGCAGCCAGGGGGTAAGGGGTCCGGAAGAGACCCAGTACTTC
CDR3aa: CASSQGVRGPEETQYF

j_gene: TRBJ2-5
v_gene: TRBV20-1
d_gene: NA
abundance: few
CDR3nt: TGCAGTGCCTCGCTTTCGGGGGCTGCGGAGACCCAGTACTTC
CDR3aa: CSASLSGAAETQYF

j_gene: TRBJ1-1
v_gene: TRBV6-2/TRBV6-3
d_gene: NA
abundance: NA
CDR3nt: TGTGCCAGCAGTTACCCCACCACTGAAGCTTTCTTT
CDR3aa: CASSYPTTEAFF

j_gene: TRBJ1-2
v_gene: TRBV28
d_gene: NA
abundance: few
CDR3nt: TGTGCCAGCAGTTGGGCCGGGACGACAAGGGACTATGGCTACACCTTC
CDR3aa: CASSWAGTTRDYGYTF

j_gene: TRBJ1-5
v_gene: TRBV20-1
d_gene: TRBD1
abundance: few
CDR3nt: TGCAGTGCTAGCCAGGGGGGATATAGCAATCAGCCCCAGCATTTT
CDR3aa: CSASQGGYSNQPQHF

j_gene: TRBJ1-5
v_gene: TRBV27
d_gene: NA
abundance: NA
CDR3nt: TGTGCCAGCGGAGTAAACAGGGATAGCAATCAGCCCCAGCATTTT
CDR3aa: CASGVNRDSNQPQHF